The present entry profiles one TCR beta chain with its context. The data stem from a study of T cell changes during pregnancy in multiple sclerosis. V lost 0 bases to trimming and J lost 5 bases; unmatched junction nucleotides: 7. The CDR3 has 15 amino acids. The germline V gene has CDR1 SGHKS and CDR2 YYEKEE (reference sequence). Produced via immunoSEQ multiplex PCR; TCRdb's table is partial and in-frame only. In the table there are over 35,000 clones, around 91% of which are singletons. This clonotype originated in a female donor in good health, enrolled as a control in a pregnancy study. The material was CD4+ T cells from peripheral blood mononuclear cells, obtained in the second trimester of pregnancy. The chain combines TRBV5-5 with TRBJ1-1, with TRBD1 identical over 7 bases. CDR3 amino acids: CASSLEQGVWTEAFF. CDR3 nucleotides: TGTGCCAGCAGCTTGGAGCAGGGGGTTTGGACTGAAGCTTTCTTT.